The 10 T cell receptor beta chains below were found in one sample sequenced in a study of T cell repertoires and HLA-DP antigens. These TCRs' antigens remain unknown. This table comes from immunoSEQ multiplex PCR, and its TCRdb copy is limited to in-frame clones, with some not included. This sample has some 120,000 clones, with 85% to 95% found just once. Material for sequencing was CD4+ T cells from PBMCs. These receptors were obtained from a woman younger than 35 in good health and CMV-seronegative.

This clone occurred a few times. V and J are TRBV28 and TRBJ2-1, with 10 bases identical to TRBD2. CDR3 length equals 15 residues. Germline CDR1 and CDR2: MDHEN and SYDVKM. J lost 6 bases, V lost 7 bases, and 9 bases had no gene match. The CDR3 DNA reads TGTGCCAGCACTCGACTAGCGGGTGGTGTCAATGAGCAGTTCTTC. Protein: CASTRLAGGVNEQFF. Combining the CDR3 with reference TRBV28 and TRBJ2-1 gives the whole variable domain DVKVTQSSRYLVKRTGEKVFLECVQDMDHENMFWYRQDPGLGLRLIYFSYDVKMKEKGDIPEGYSVSREKKERFSLILESASTNQTSMYLCASTRLAGGVNEQFFGPGTRLTVL.

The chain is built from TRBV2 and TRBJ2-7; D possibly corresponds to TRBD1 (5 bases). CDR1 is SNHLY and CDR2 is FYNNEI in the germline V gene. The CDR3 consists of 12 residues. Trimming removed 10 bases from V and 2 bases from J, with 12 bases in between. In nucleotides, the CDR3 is TGTGCCATCAATCAAGGGGCCTACGAGCAGTACGTC. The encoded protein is CAINQGAYEQYV.

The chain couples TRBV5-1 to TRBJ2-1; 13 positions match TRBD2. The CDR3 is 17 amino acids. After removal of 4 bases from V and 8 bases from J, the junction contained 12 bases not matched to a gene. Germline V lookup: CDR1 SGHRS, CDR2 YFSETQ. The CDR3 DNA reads TGCGCCAGCAGCCCCCGAGGACTAGCGGGAGTTGGGGATGAGCAGTTCTTC. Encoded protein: CASSPRGLAGVGDEQFF.

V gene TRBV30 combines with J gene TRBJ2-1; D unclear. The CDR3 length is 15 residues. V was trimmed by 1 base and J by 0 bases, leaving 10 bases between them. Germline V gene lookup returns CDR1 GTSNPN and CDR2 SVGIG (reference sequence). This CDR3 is CAWSDHPSSYNEQFF. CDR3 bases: TGTGCCTGGAGTGATCACCCGAGCTCCTACAATGAGCAGTTCTTC.

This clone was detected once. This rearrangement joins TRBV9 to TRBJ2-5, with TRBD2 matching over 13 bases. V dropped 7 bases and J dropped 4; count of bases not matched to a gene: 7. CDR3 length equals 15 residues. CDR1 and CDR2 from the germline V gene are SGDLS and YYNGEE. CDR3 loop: CASGRTSGSIETQYF. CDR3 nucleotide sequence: TGTGCCAGCGGTAGGACTAGCGGGAGCATAGAGACCCAGTACTTC. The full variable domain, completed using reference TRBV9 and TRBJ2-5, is DSGVTQTPKHLITATGQRVTLRCSPRSGDLSVYWYQQSLDQGLQFLIQYYNGEERAKGNILERFSAQQFPDLHSELNLSSLELGDSALYFCASGRTSGSIETQYFGPGTRLLVL.

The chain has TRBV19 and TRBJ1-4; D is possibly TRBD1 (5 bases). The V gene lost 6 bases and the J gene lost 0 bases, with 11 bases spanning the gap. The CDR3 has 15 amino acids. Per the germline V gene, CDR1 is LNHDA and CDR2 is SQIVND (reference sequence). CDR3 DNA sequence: TGTGCCAGTAGGGAGGGGAGTGCAACTAATGAAAAACTGTTTTTT. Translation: CASREGSATNEKLFF.

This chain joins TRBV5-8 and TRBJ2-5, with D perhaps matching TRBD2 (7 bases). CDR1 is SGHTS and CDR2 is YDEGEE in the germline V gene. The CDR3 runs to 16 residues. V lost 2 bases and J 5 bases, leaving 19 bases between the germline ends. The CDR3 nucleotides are TGTGCCAGCAGCTTCCGTGGCGGGGGCGGGCGGGAGACCCAGTACTTC. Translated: CASSFRGGGGRETQYF.

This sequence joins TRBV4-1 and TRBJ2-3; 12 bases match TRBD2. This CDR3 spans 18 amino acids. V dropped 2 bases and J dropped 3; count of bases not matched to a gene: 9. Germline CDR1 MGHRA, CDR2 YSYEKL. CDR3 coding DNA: TGCGCCAGCAGCCAACGCGCTAGCGGGGGGGCTCTAACAGATACGCAGTATTTT. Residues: CASSQRASGGALTDTQYF.

CDR3 DNA sequence: TGTGCCAGCAGCTTGCAGCGCGGGGCAGATACGCAGTATTTT. Protein sequence: CASSLQRGADTQYF. The chain couples TRBV5-6 to TRBJ2-3; D is possibly TRBD2 (6 bases). Trimming took 1 base from V and 4 from J, leaving 10 bases between them. The CDR3 is 14 residues long. CDR1 and CDR2 from the germline V gene are SGHDT and YYEEEE.

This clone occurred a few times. Here the CDR3 reads CASSGTGGRYDYGYTF. CDR3 nucleotides: TGCGCCAGCAGTGGGACAGGGGGCAGGTACGACTATGGCTACACCTTC. This chain joins TRBV10-1 and TRBJ1-2, with 11 bases aligning to TRBD1. J lost 3 bases, V lost 4 bases, and 7 bases had no gene match. This CDR3 is built from 16 residues. Germline CDR1 and CDR2: WNHNN and SYGVQD (reference sequence).